The clone carrying this TCR beta chain was picked up one time. The junction departs from germline at one end; a sequencing error may be responsible. PCR involved 60 Vbeta and 13 Jbeta primers. As handled by the study authors: There were about 80 million unique TCR beta chains by a later count, and some 11 million of them were shared. Produced via immunoSEQ multiplex PCR; TCRdb's table is partial and in-frame only. V, J and clone size reflect that table, while D and trimming were determined from the DNA. In the table there are 150,000 or so clones, roughly 70% of which are singletons. In germline, CDR1 is SSHAT, CDR2 FNYEAQ (reference sequence). The CDR3 consists of 13 residues. This specimen belongs to a study of cytomegalovirus exposure and HLA in healthy donors. Across the study: Earlier, 150 million to 200 million T cells were analyzed, and 95 million to 140 million unique TCR beta sequences were found among them.

The source of this sequence is a man younger than 45 in good health and CMV-seronegative. The sample was PBMCs. The gene calls are TRBV7-7 and TRBJ2-5, with TRBD1 matching over 7 bases. CDR3 coding DNA: TGTGCTAGCAGCTCGAGGGGACAGCTCCCCCAGTACTTC. Translating it yields CASSSRGQLPQYF. Filled out from reference TRBV7-7 and TRBJ2-5, the complete variable domain reads GAGVSQSPRYKVTKRGQDVTLRCDPISSHATLYWYQQALGQGPEFLTYFNYEAQPDKSGLPSDRFSAERPEGSISTLTIQRTEQRDSAMYRCASSSRGQLPQYFGPGTRLLVL.